Below are 14 T cell receptor beta chains sequenced from a single sample in a study of immune evolution from preneoplasia to lung adenocarcinoma. Data came from immunoSEQ multiplex PCR; TCRdb stores just in-frame clones and leaves some out. Of about 5,700 clones in the sample, around 80% were seen once. Material for sequencing was FFPE minimally invasive lung adenocarcinoma tissue. These receptors originate from a person aged 60-80 years with lung adenocarcinoma.

J is TRBJ2-5 and V is TRBV4-2; 13 nucleotides line up with TRBD2. This CDR3 is built from 22 residues. Unmatched junction bases numbered 23, after V lost 3 bases and J lost 4 bases. Germline V lookup: CDR1 LGHNA, CDR2 YNFKEQ. The CDR3 loop is CASSQPGTSELGLAGDGETQYF. Written as DNA, the CDR3 is TGTGCCAGCAGCCAGCCCGGGACATCTGAACTCGGACTAGCGGGAGACGGAGAGACCCAGTACTTC.

As concerns this clone: The junction differs from germline at one of its ends, possibly a read error. The J gene is TRBJ2-3, the V gene TRBV4-2; tentatively, D is TRBD1 (5 bases). CDR3 length equals 14 residues. Germline loops: CDR1 LGHNA, CDR2 YNFKEQ. Here the CDR3 reads CAGSQDIQGDTQYF. DNA for the CDR3: TGTGCCGGCAGCCAAGATATCCAGGGAGATACGCAGTATTTT.

The chain links TRBV27 to TRBJ1-5, with D hard to call. The CDR3 is 12 amino acids. V lost 5 bases and J 9 bases, leaving 11 bases between the germline ends. The germline V gene has CDR1 MNHEY and CDR2 SMNVEV (reference sequence). This chain's CDR3 is CASSQPPGPQHF. In DNA, the CDR3 is TGTGCCAGCAGTCAACCTCCGGGGCCCCAGCATTTT.

This clone is a singleton in its sample. This rearrangement joins TRBV9 to TRBJ2-1, with D perhaps being TRBD1 or TRBD2 (5 bases each). Germline CDR1 reads SGDLS; CDR2 reads YYNGEE. The V and J ends lost 0 bases and 8 bases respectively, with 12 bases between them. CDR3 length: 14 amino acids. The CDR3 DNA sequence: TGTGCCAGCAGCGTAGGAGGGGTCGGGGATGAGCAGTTCTTC. Translated, it gives CASSVGGVGDEQFF.

This chain links TRBV9 with TRBJ2-1, with TRBD2 as a possible D gene (6 bases). V was pared by 4 bases and J by 6 bases, with 17 bases between. The CDR3 is made up of 15 amino acids. Germline-derived CDR1 and CDR2 are SGDLS and YYNGEE. CDR3 DNA: TGTGCCAGCAGCCCCGGGACTTTAGGGGCCAATGAGCAGTTCTTC. Amino acids: CASSPGTLGANEQFF.

The chain has TRBV28 and TRBJ1-1, with D perhaps matching TRBD1 (6 bases). The CDR3 totals 15 residues. Germline CDR1 is MDHEN and CDR2 is SYDVKM. The V and J ends lost 3 bases and 0 bases respectively, with 11 bases between them. The CDR3 sequence is CASSLGGLMNTEAFF. The CDR3 DNA is TGTGCCAGCAGTTTGGGGGGCTTAATGAACACTGAAGCTTTCTTT.

CDR3 sequence (DNA): TGTGCCAGCAGTTTGCTACAGGGGAGCAATCAGCCCCAGCATTTT. Its translation: CASSLLQGSNQPQHF. V is TRBV28 and J is TRBJ1-5; 7 bases align to TRBD1. With V trimmed by 3 bases and J by 1 base, 3 bases remained unmatched. The germline V gene has CDR1 MDHEN and CDR2 SYDVKM. This CDR3 has 15 residues.

This clone was seen a few times. The chain carries TRBV13 and TRBJ2-7, with D hard to call. The CDR3 consists of 12 residues. From germline, CDR1 is PRHDT and CDR2 FYEKMQ (reference sequence). The V end was cut by 3 bases, the J end by 7 bases, with 10 bases between. CDR3 loop: CASSFGVGEQYF. DNA for the CDR3: TGTGCCAGCAGCTTTGGGGTCGGGGAGCAGTACTTC.

V is TRBV10-2 and J is TRBJ2-5; no clear D gene. Gene TRBJ2-7 matches the end of the DNA better, so the J call may be wrong. CDR1 and CDR2 (germline): WSHSY, SAAADI. This CDR3 is built from 10 residues. CDR3 loop: CASGNYEQYF. The CDR3 DNA sequence: TGCGCCAGCGGGAACTACGAGCAGTACTTC.

This chain links TRBV6-1 with TRBJ1-1, with TRBD1 matching 10 bases. Looked up from germline, CDR1 is MNHNS and CDR2 is SASEGT. V lost 5 bases, J lost 4 bases, and 4 bases stayed unmatched. There are 14 residues in the CDR3. Written as DNA, the CDR3 is TGTGCCAGCAGTCTACGGACAGGGGGCACTGAAGCTTTCTTT. As protein: CASSLRTGGTEAFF.

The chain links TRBV28 to TRBJ2-7; D not resolved. CDR3 length: 11 residues. V was cut by 2 bases and J by 4 bases, with 3 bases left in between. CDR1 is MDHEN, CDR2 SYDVKM, per germline. CDR3 in amino acids: CASSLKYEQYF. CDR3 bases: TGTGCCAGCAGTTTAAAGTACGAGCAGTACTTC.

The genes are TRBV2 and TRBJ1-5; no firm D call. The V gene's germline CDR1 is SNHLY and CDR2 FYNNEI. The germline V and J ends were trimmed by 0 bases and 9 bases, with 12 bases remaining between them. The CDR3 totals 14 residues. The CDR3 loop reads CASSEARGWGPQHF. DNA for the CDR3: TGTGCCAGCAGTGAAGCGCGGGGTTGGGGGCCCCAGCATTTT.

A single count supports this clone. This chain connects TRBV6-5 to TRBJ1-4; perhaps TRBD1 as D (6 bases). This CDR3 comprises 16 residues. Trimming took off 0 bases at V and 5 bases at J, with 13 bases between the two ends. From germline, CDR1 is MNHEY and CDR2 SVGAGI. CDR3 region: CASSYSVGQPNEKLFF. In DNA form, the CDR3 reads TGTGCCAGCAGTTACTCGGTTGGACAGCCAAATGAAAAACTGTTTTTT.

This clone appeared once. The rearrangement links TRBV28 to TRBJ1-1; possibly TRBD1 for D (5 bases). The CDR3 has 14 amino acids. Germline V gene sequence: CDR1 MDHEN, CDR2 SYDVKM. Between the trimmed V and J ends, which lost 2 bases and 1 base, there was a span of 8 bases. CDR3 sequence (DNA): TGTGCCAGCAGTTTAATGGGGGGGAACACTGAAGCTTTCTTT. Amino acid sequence: CASSLMGGNTEAFF.